One sample yielded the 8 T cell receptor beta chains listed below, sequenced in a study of blood T cell repertoires in COVID-19. Generated by immunoSEQ multiplex PCR, the TCRdb table keeps only in-frame clones and is missing some. Among some 380,000 clones, roughly 80% were seen once, and the ten largest hold more than 0.85%. The sample comprised peripheral blood. These receptors were collected from a human donor with acute or convalescent COVID-19. The donor label of this sample is uncertain.

The chain carries TRBV2 and TRBJ1-5; 10 nucleotides align to TRBD1. The germline V gene encodes CDR1 SNHLY and CDR2 FYNNEI. V was clipped by 4 bases and J by 7 bases; unmatched bases: 7. The length of the CDR3 is 15 residues. The CDR3: CASSARQGAGQPQHF. The CDR3 coding sequence is TGTGCCAGCAGTGCGAGACAGGGGGCCGGGCAGCCCCAGCATTTT.

The chain carries TRBV11-2 and TRBJ1-2; D remains unclear. Trimming pared 5 bases from V and 1 base from J, leaving 11 bases between. The CDR3 is made up of 14 amino acids. Per the germline V gene, CDR1 is SGHAT and CDR2 is FQNNGV. CDR3: CASSPGGYNYGYTF. The CDR3 region has the DNA TGTGCCAGCAGCCCAGGTGGCTATAACTATGGCTACACCTTC.

The gene calls are TRBV27 and TRBJ2-7; 9 bases match TRBD1. The CDR3 runs to 13 residues. The V gene's germline CDR1 is MNHEY and CDR2 SMNVEV (reference sequence). J was trimmed by 7 bases and V by 2 bases; bases with no gene match: 3. The chain's CDR3 is CASSLGTGKEQYF. The CDR3 nucleotides read TGTGCCAGCAGTTTAGGGACAGGGAAAGAGCAGTACTTC.

This chain joins TRBV20-1 and TRBJ1-1, with a tentative D call TRBD1 (6 bases). This CDR3 spans 15 amino acids. Germline CDR1 reads DFQATT; CDR2 reads SNEGSKA (reference sequence). Trimming pared 3 bases from V and 1 base from J, leaving 15 bases between. The CDR3 reads CSASVAARGNTEAFF. For the CDR3, the DNA is TGCAGTGCTAGTGTCGCGGCCAGGGGGAACACTGAAGCTTTCTTT.

The chain combines TRBV5-1 with TRBJ1-1, with 9 bases aligning to TRBD1. This CDR3 is built from 14 residues. CDR1 and CDR2 from the germline V gene are SGHRS and YFSETQ. With V trimmed by 3 bases and J by 2 bases, 2 bases remained unmatched. CDR3 sequence: CASSWDRANTEAFF. DNA of the CDR3: TGCGCCAGCAGCTGGGACAGGGCTAACACTGAAGCTTTCTTT.

This clone was observed a single time. The chain has TRBV25-1 and TRBJ1-1; 7 bases map to TRBD1. Germline CDR1 reads MGHDK; CDR2 reads SYGVNS. The CDR3 runs 12 residues. Trimming removed 3 bases from V and 7 bases from J; junction bases left unmatched: 2. The CDR3 protein is CASSDWDSEAFF. CDR3 coding DNA: TGTGCCAGCAGTGACTGGGACAGTGAAGCTTTCTTT.

The chain has TRBV6-5 and TRBJ2-2; D is undetermined. Germline V lookup: CDR1 MNHEY, CDR2 SVGAGI. CDR3 length equals 15 residues. The V end was cut by 7 bases, the J end by 1 base, with 13 bases between. For the CDR3, the DNA is TGTGCCAGCACGCTGCAGGCGTTGAACACCGGGGAGCTGTTTTTT. Amino acids: CASTLQALNTGELFF.

The chain uses TRBV5-4 and TRBJ2-5; D ambiguous. The CDR3 contains 13 residues. V dropped 3 bases and J dropped 2 bases, with 8 bases sitting between them. CDR1 is SGHNT and CDR2 is YYREEE in the germline V gene (reference sequence). This CDR3 reads CASSSPPQETQYF. The CDR3 nucleotides are TGTGCCAGCAGCTCCCCTCCTCAAGAGACCCAGTACTTC.